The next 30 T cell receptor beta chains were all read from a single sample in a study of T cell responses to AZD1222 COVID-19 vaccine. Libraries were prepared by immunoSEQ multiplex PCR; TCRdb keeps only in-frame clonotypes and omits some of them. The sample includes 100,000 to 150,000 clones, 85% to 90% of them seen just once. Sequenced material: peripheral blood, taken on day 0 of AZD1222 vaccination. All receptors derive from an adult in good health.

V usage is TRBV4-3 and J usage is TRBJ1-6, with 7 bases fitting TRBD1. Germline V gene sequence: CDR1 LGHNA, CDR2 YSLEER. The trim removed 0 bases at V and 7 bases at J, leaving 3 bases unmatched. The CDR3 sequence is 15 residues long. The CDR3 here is CASSQDEGQNSPLHF. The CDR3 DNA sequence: TGCGCCAGCAGCCAAGATGAGGGACAGAATTCACCCCTCCACTTT.

The CDR3 here is CASSRTDYEQYF. For the CDR3, the DNA is TGCGCCAGCAGCCGAACGGACTACGAGCAGTACTTC. The V and J genes are TRBV4-1 and TRBJ2-7, with D hard to call. V shed 4 bases and J shed 3 bases, with 7 bases lying between them. The CDR3 has 12 residues. Germline CDR1 and CDR2: MGHRA and YSYEKL.

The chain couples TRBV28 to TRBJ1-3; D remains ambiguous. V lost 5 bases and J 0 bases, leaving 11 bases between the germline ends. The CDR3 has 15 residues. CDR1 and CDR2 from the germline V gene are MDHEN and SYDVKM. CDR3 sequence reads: CASSTPVLSGNTIYF. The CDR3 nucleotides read TGTGCCAGCAGTACCCCGGTACTCTCTGGAAACACCATATATTTT.

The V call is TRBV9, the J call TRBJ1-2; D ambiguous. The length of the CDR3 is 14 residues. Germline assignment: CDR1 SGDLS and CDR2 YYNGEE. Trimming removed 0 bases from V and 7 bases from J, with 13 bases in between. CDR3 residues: CASSVGDPRAGYTF. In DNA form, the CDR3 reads TGTGCCAGCAGCGTAGGAGATCCTCGAGCTGGCTACACCTTC.

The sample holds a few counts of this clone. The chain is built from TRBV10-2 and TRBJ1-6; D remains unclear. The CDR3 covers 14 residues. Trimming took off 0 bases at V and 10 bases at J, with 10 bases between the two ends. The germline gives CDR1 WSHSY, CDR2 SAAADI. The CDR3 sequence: CASSESRIGSPLHF. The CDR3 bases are TGCGCCAGCAGTGAGTCTCGGATTGGGTCACCCCTCCACTTT.

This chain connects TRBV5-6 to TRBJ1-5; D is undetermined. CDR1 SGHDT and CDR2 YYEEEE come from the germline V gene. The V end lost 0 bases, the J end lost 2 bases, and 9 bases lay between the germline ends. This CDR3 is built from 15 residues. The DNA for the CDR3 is TGTGCCAGCAGCTTGGGAGGGAGAGGCAATCAGCCCCAGCATTTT. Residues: CASSLGGRGNQPQHF.

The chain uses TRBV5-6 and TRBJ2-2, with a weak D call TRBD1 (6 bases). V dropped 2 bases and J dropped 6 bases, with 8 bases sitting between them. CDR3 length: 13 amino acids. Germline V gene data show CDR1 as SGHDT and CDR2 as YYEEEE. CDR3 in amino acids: CASSFQGPGELFF. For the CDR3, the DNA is TGTGCCAGCAGCTTCCAGGGGCCCGGGGAGCTGTTTTTT.

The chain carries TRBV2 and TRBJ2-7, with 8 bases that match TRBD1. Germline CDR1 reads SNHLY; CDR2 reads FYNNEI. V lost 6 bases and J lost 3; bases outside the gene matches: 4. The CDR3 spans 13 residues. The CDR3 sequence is CASRGQEFYEQYF. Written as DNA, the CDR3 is TGTGCCAGCAGGGGACAGGAATTCTACGAGCAGTACTTC. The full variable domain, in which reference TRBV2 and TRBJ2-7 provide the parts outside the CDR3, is EPEVTQTPSHQVTQMGQEVILRCVPISNHLYFYWYRQILGQKVEFLVSFYNNEISEKSEIFDDQFSVERPDGSNFTLKIRSTKLEDSAMYFCASRGQEFYEQYFGPGTRLTVT.

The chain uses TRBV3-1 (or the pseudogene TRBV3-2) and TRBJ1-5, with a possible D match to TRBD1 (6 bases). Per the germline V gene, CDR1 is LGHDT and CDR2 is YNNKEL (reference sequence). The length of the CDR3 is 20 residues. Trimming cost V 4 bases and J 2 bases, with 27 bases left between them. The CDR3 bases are TGTGCCAGCAGCCGCAGTGGGCCGGGGGCGAGGCGGGGAGGCAATCAGCCCCAGCATTTT. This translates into CASSRSGPGARRGGNQPQHF.

CDR3 sequence reads: CAARGAAGGRETQYF. The DNA for the CDR3 is TGTGCCGCCAGGGGAGCAGCGGGGGGTCGGGAGACCCAGTACTTC. V and J are TRBV10-3 and TRBJ2-5; 9 nucleotides agree with TRBD2. This CDR3 has 15 residues. Germline V gene sequence: CDR1 ENHRY, CDR2 SYGVKD. Losses at the gene ends were 11 bases for V and 5 bases for J; bases not matched to a gene: 15.

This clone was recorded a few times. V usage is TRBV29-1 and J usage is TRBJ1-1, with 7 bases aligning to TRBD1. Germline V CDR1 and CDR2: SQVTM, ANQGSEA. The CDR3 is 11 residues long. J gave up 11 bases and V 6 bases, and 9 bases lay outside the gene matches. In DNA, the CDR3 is TGCAGCGTCCATCAGGACAGGCGGGCTTTCTTT. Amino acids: CSVHQDRRAFF.

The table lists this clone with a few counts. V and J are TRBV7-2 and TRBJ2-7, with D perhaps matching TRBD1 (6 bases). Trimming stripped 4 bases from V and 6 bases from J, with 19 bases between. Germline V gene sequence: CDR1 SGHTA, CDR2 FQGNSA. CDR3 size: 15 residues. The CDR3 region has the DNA TGTGCCAGCAGCTCGGGCCCACAGGGAGTGGTCGAGCAGTACTTC. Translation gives CASSSGPQGVVEQYF.

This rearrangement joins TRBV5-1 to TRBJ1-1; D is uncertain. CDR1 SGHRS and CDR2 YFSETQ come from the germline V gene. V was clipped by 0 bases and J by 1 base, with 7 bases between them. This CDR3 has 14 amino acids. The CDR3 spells CASSLAQTNTEAFF. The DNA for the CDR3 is TGCGCCAGCAGCTTGGCACAGACGAACACTGAAGCTTTCTTT.

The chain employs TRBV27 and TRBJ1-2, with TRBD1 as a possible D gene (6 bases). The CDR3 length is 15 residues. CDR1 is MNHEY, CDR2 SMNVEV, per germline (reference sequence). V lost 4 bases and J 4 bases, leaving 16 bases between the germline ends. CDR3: CASSSFSTGGYGYTF. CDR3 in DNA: TGTGCCAGCAGTTCTTTCTCGACAGGCGGCTATGGCTACACCTTC.

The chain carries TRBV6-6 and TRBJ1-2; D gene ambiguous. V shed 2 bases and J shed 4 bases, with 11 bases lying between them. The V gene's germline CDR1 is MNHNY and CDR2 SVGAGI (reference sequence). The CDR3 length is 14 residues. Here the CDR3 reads CASSYSRGGYGYTF. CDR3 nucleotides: TGTGCCAGCAGTTACAGCCGGGGTGGCTATGGCTACACCTTC.

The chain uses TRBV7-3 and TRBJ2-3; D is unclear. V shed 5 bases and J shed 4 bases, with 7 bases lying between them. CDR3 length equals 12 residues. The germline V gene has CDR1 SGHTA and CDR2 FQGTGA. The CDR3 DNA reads TGTGCCAGCAGCCTCTACGCAGATACGCAGTATTTT. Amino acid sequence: CASSLYADTQYF.

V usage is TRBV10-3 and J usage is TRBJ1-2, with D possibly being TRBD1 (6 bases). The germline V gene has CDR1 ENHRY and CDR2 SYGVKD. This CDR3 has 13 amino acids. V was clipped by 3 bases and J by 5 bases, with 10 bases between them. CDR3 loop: CAISEDRLYGYTF. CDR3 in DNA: TGTGCCATCAGTGAAGACAGGTTATATGGCTACACCTTC.

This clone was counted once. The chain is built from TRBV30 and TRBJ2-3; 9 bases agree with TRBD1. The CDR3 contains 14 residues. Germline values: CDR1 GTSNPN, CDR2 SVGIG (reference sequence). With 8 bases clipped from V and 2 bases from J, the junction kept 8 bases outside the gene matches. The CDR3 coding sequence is TGTGCCACGGGACAGGGACAGTCCACAGATACGCAGTATTTT. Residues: CATGQGQSTDTQYF.

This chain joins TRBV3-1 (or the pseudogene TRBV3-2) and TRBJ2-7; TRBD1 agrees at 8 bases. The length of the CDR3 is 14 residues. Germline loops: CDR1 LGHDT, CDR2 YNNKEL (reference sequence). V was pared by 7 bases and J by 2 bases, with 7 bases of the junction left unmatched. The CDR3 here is CASNRQGYTYEQYF. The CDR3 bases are TGTGCCAGCAATCGACAGGGGTACACCTACGAGCAGTACTTC.

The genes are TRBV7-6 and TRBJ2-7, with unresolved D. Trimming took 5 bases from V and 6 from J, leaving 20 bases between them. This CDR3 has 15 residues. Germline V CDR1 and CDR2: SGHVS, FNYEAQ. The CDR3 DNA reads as TGTGCCAGCAGCCTATCGATAATCAGTGGCTCCGAGCAGTACTTC. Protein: CASSLSIISGSEQYF.

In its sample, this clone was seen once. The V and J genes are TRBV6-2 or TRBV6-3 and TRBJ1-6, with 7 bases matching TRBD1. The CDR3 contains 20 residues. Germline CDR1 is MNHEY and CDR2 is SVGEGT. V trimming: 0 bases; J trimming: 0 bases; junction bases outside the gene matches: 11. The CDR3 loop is CASSYSIRGQQSSYNSPLHF. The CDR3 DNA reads TGTGCCAGCAGTTACTCGATAAGGGGACAGCAAAGCTCCTATAATTCACCCCTCCACTTT.

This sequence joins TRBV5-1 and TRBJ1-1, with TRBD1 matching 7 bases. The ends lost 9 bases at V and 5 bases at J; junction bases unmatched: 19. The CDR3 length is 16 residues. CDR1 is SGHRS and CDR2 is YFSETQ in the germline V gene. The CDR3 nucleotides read TGCGCCAACCCAAAAAAGTGCGAGGGGGCACGGACTGAAGCTTTCTTT. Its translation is CANPKKCEGARTEAFF.

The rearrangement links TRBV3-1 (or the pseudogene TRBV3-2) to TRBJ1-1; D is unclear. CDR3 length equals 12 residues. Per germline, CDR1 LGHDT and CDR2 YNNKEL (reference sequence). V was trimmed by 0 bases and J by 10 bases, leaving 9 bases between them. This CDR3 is CASSQEGWRAFF. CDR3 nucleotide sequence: TGTGCCAGCAGCCAAGAGGGGTGGAGAGCTTTCTTT.

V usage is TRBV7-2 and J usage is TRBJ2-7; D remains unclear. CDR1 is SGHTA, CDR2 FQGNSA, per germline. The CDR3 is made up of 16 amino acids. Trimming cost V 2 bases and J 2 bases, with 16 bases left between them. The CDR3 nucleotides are TGTGCCAGCAGCTTAAGTAAGGCGATCGGCACCTACGAGCAGTACTTC. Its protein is CASSLSKAIGTYEQYF.

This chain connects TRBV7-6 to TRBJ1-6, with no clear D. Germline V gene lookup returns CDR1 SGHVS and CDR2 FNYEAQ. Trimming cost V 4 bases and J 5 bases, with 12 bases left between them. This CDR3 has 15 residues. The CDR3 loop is CASSSTRSNNSPLHF. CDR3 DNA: TGTGCCAGCAGCTCGACACGTTCAAATAATTCACCCCTCCACTTT.

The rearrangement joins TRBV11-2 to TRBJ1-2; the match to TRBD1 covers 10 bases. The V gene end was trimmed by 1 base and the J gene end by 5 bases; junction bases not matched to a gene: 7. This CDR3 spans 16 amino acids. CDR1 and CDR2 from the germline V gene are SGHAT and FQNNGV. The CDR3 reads CASSLGYGQGVYGYTF. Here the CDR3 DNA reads TGTGCCAGCAGCTTAGGATACGGACAGGGGGTTTATGGCTACACCTTC. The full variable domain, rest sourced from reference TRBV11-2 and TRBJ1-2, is EAGVAQSPRYKIIEKRQSVAFWCNPISGHATLYWYQQILGQGPKLLIQFQNNGVVDDSQLPKDRFSAERLKGVDSTLKIQPAKLEDSAVYLCASSLGYGQGVYGYTFGSGTRLTVV.

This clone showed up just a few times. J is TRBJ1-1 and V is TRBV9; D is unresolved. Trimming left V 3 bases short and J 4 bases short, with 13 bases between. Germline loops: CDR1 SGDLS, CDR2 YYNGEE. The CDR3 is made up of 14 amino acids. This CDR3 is CASSAQSGGTEAFF. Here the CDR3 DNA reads TGTGCCAGCAGCGCTCAATCGGGAGGCACTGAAGCTTTCTTT.

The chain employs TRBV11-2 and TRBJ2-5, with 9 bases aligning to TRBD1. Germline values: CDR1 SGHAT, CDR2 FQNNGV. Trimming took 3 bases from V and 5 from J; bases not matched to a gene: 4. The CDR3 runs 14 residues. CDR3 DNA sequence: TGTGCCAGCAGCTTTACAGGGGGCCGGGAGACCCAGTACTTC. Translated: CASSFTGGRETQYF.

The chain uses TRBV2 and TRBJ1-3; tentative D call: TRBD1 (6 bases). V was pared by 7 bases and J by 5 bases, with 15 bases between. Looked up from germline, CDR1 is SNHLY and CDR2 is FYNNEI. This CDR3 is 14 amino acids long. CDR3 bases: TGTGCCAGCACCTACAGGGACGGGAGAAACACCATATATTTT. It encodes CASTYRDGRNTIYF.

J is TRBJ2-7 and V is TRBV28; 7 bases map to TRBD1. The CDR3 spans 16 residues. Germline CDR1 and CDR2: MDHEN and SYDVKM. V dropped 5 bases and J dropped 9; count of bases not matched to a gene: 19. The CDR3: CASSQSQNGQVLGQYF. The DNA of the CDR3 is TGTGCCAGCAGTCAAAGCCAAAATGGACAGGTTTTAGGGCAGTACTTC.